This T cell receptor (beta chain) was recovered during a study of regulatory T cells in long-lasting Graves disease. Background on the study: Antithyroid drugs had been given to newly diagnosed Graves' patients for under 3 months.

The V gene lost 10 bases and the J gene lost 2 bases, with 12 bases spanning the gap. In germline, CDR1 is ENHRY, CDR2 SYGVKD. CDR3 size: 13 residues. Assembly of TCR beta libraries relied on iRepertoire HTBI primers together with Arm-PCR of CDR3 regions. A single record per CDR3 protein comes from TCRdb applying MiXCR to the multiplex PCR reads. The data contain 300,000 to 400,000 distinct CDR3 sequences, over 15% of them singletons. Study conclusions and caveats: Persistent disease samples used TRBV28, TRBJ1-2 and TRBJ2-5 preferentially.

The time point was: newly diagnosed GD, antithyroid drugs for less than 3 months. The TCR library used RNA extracted from PBMCs. At least ten counts were recorded for this clonotype. What it binds is unknown. This sample also appeared in a second study, on T cells in Graves' hyperthyroidism and ophthalmopathy. This second report adds: First-round RT-PCR of the TCR CDR3 relied on the HTBI primer set.

This clonotype originated in a man aged 35 to 55 with Graves disease. The sequenced sample was peripheral blood mononuclear cells (PBMCs), obtained at new diagnosis, from a patient treated with antithyroid drugs. The chain recombines TRBV10-3 with TRBJ2-1; a possible D gene is TRBD2 (5 bases). CDR3 protein: CATLRAPYNEQFF. In DNA, the CDR3 is TGTGCCACCTTGCGGGCTCCCTACAATGAGCAGTTCTTC.